The entry below gives a single TCR beta chain sequence along with its context. The specificity of this receptor is unknown. No qualities accompany the bases; no much larger clone lies one base away. The data were obtained in a study of TIL therapy for anti-PD-1-resistant metastatic lung cancer (dated by TCRdb to the early 2020s). Regarding the study in general: Tumors were harvested before any PD-1/PD-L1 blockade; patients then received nivolumab, and those progressing received lymphodepletion, expanded TIL infusion and IL-2. T cell receptor beta sequencing of tumor and peripheral blood served to follow clonotypes across the tumor, the expanded TIL product, and serial blood samples. Most of the cohort had lung adenocarcinoma, including a handful of EGFR-mutant tumors and two ALK-rearranged tumors, and half of the patients were either current or former smokers. Across the cohort, whole-exome sequencing showed a median non-synonymous tumor mutation burden of around 1.4 mutations per megabase. A median age of approximately 50 years (range about 35-85) and a median tumor PD-L1 proportion score of approximately 6% were recorded among enrolled patients. What the work shows at the level of the full study, not this receptor alone: The baseline peripheral repertoire was partially replaced by infused TIL clonotypes, which then decayed over months, and persistence showed no apparent association with response. The study protocol defined all tumor marker inferences as exploratory. The cohort was highly selected, including more treatment-naive, never-smoker and oncogene-addicted patients than is typical, which limits generalizability.

In light of the paper, this sample's time point label describes: pre-treatment sample, taken before nivolumab and TIL therapy. A phase I trial run at two centers enrolled adults with stage 4 NSCLC between late 2017 and 2020. Samples were obtained from a single-arm, open-label phase I trial in which tumor-infiltrating lymphocyte therapy with nivolumab was evaluated in advanced non-small cell lung cancer. Mononuclear cells from blood collected in EDTA tubes were isolated on a Ficoll gradient and snap-frozen as pellets, and DNA was then extracted using a Qiagen mini-prep kit. TCR beta CDR3 regions were amplified from genomic DNA by bias-controlled multiplex PCR with the immunoSEQ v3 hsTCRB kit. TCR libraries were sequenced on an Illumina NextSeq 500 to 1.5 million to 2 million read pairs for survey level or about 5-6.5 million for deep level. In the original analysis: Clonality was reported by immunoSEQ Analyzer software, which also assigned V, D and J genes and filtered out non-productive sequences. To compare repertoires between infused TIL and blood, productive Simpson clonality was used along with the Morisita overlap index of productive TRB rearrangements. The absolute count of a clonotype in blood was estimated by multiplying the lymphocyte count by the CD3+ fraction and by the productive frequency of the clone. The table was pulled from immuneACCESS by TCRdb, which kept in-frame rearrangements only. Such tables lose some clones; where checked, under half of the loss comes from unresolved V genes, and the rest has no known cause. That table is the source of V, J and clone size, and D and trimming were worked out from the DNA. In this sample the table shows approximately 15,000 clones, more than 75% of which occur a single time. The ten top clones hold roughly 0.86% of the sample.

Ends trimmed: V by 2 bases, J by 4 bases; bases unmatched to a gene: 6. From its cysteine to its phenylalanine, the CDR3 spans 15 amino acids. Only the CDR3 DNA is retained, 45 bases long and in frame from the first base. Sequences MNHEY (CDR1) and SMNVEV (CDR2) are obtained from the germline V gene (reference sequence). The chain joins TRBV27 to TRBJ2-5; 8 junctional bases match TRBD1. This specimen consisted of blood, obtained at baseline. The sequence came from a person aged 30 to 80 with non-small cell lung cancer. The sequence in DNA is TGTGCCAGCAGTTTAGGTGCCAGGGGGCTAGAGACCCAGTACTTC. This sequence encodes CASSLGARGLETQYF.